This TCR beta chain was identified during a study of monozygotic twins with inflammatory bowel disease. Study-wide findings and caveats: Since immunosuppressive treatments differed, patient repertoires may have gained added variability. A lone strong IBD-associated signal or clonotype found no support. Clonotype sharing was lower in IBD patients than healthy twins, most markedly with disease activity.

Germline V lookup: CDR1 LGHDT, CDR2 YNNKEL (reference sequence). The CDR3 totals 18 residues. Notes on this clonotype: The antigen is undetermined.

UMIs containing a 6-nucleotide sample barcode were added via template switching. TCRdb reanalyzed the 5' RACE reads, giving one entry per CDR3 protein sequence and no DNA. There are around 380,000 distinct CDR3 sequences in the sample, with approximately 2.3% held by the top ten. This chain connects TRBV3-1 to TRBJ2-6; the TCRdb call, TRBD2, lacks DNA for checking. Sequencing used blood. The source is a human donor with ulcerative colitis or Crohn's disease, or a healthy co-twin of an affected twin (not recorded which). CDR3 sequence reads: CASSQARTRASGANVLTF. Based on the CDR3 plus reference TRBV3-1 and TRBJ2-6, the full variable domain is DTAVSQTPKYLVTQMGNDKSIKCEQNLGHDTMYWYKQDSKKFLKIMFSYNNKELIINETVPNRFSPKSPDKAHLNLHINSLELGDSAVYFCASSQARTRASGANVLTFGAGSRLTVL.